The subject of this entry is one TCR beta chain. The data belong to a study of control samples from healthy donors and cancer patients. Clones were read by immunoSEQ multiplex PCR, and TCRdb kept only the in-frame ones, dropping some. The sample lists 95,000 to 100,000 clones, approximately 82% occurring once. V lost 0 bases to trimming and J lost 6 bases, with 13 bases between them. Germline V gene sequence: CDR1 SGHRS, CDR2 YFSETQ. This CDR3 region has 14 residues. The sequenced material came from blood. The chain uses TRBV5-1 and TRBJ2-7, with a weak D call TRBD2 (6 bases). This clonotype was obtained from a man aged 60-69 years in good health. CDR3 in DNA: TGCGCCAGCAGCTTGGGGGACTTTGAGGCCGAGCAGTACTTC. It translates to CASSLGDFEAEQYF.